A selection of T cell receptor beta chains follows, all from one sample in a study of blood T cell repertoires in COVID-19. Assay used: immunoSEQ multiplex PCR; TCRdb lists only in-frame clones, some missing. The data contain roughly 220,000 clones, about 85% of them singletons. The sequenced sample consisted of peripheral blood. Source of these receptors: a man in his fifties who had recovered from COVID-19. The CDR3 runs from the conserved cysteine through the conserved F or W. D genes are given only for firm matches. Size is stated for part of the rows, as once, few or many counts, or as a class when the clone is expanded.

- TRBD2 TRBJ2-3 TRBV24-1 CATSEGLAGVGTDTQYF TGTGCCACCAGTGAGGGACTAGCGGGAGTAGGCACAGATACGCAGTATTTT
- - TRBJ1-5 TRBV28 CASSLTGNKPQHF TGTGCCAGCAGTTTGACAGGTAATAAGCCCCAGCATTTT
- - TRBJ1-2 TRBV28 CASSRARDTTNYGYTF TGTGCCAGCAGCCGAGCCCGGGACACCACTAACTATGGCTACACCTTC
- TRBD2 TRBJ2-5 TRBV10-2 CASSEGRAGGNLYQETQYF TGCGCCAGCAGTGAGGGTAGAGCGGGAGGGAATCTTTACCAAGAGACCCAGTACTTC
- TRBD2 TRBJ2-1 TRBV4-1 CASSQERLAGYNEQFF TGCGCCAGCAGCCAAGAACGACTAGCGGGATACAATGAGCAGTTCTTC
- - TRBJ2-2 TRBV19 CASSGQGRTGELFF TGTGCCAGTAGTGGGCAGGGGAGAACCGGGGAGCTGTTTTTT
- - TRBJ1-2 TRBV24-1 CATTLGGSIGYTF TGTGCCACGACCTTGGGGGGATCGATTGGCTACACCTTC
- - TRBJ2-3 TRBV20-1 CSASAGWWGDTDTQYF TGCAGTGCTAGTGCGGGTTGGTGGGGGGACACAGATACGCAGTATTTT
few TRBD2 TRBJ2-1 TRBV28 CASSLFVAGGRNEQFF TGTGCCAGCAGTTTATTTGTAGCGGGAGGTCGGAATGAGCAGTTCTTC
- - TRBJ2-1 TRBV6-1 CASSEDRAVNEQFF TGTGCCAGCAGTGAAGATCGAGCGGTCAATGAGCAGTTCTTC
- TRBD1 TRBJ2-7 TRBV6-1 CASSDQQGSQYF TGTGCCAGCAGTGACCAACAGGGGTCGCAGTACTTC
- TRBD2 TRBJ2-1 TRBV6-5 CASSYRSGRPYNEQFF TGTGCCAGCAGTTACCGCAGCGGGAGGCCCTACAATGAGCAGTTCTTC
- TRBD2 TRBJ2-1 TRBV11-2 CASSGRTSGGNEQFF TGTGCCAGCAGCGGACGGACTAGCGGCGGGAATGAGCAGTTCTTC
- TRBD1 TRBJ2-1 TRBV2 CASRKDRVTYNEQFF TGTGCCAGCAGGAAAGACAGGGTTACCTACAATGAGCAGTTCTTC
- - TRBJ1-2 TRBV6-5 CASETAGGSYGYTF TGTGCCAGCGAGACAGCGGGGGGCTCTTATGGCTACACCTTC
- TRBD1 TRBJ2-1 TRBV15 CATRGDWTGNEQFF TGTGCCACCAGAGGGGATTGGACAGGCAATGAGCAGTTCTTC
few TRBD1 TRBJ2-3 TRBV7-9 CASSLGQGEDTQYF TGTGCCAGCAGCTTAGGACAGGGGGAAGATACGCAGTATTTT
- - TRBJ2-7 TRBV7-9 CASSLGRSSYEQYF TGTGCCAGCAGCTTAGGTCGCAGCTCCTACGAGCAGTACTTC
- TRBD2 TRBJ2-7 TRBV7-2 CASSRQREPYEQYF TGTGCCAGCAGCCGCCAGCGGGAGCCCTACGAGCAGTACTTC
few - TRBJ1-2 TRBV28 CASSLSAGTLGGYTF TGTGCCAGCAGTTTATCGGCAGGTACCCTCGGTGGCTACACCTTC
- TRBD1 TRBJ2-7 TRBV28 CASSFRDRVSYEQYF TGTGCCAGCAGTTTCCGGGACAGGGTAAGCTACGAGCAGTACTTC
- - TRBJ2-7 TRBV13 CASSRRNSYEQYF TGTGCCAGCAGCCGCAGGAACTCCTACGAGCAGTACTTC